This T cell receptor (beta chain) was documented in a study of vaccination and CD4 T cells after COVID-19. As for time point: late sampling 161 to 241 days after vaccination in a few convalescent patients. As for treatment: approximately nine-day PBMC culture with coronavirus spike peptide pools or control peptides (ViraFEST assay). Only a few counts were recorded for this clonotype. Its cognate antigen is unknown. The study sequenced cultured CD4+ T cell DNA using the Oncomine TCR Beta short-read assay. Each CDR3 protein is one row after TCRdb ran MiXCR on the PCR reads. The top ten clones hold around 5.1% of a sample with more than 20,000 distinct CDR3 sequences, less than 45% of them seen once. There are 17 residues in the CDR3. V lost 2 bases and J lost 6; bases outside the gene matches: 11. Germline CDR1 is SGHTA and CDR2 is FQGNSA.

This receptor was identified in a human donor who had recovered from COVID-19. This sequence joins TRBV7-2 and TRBJ2-3; 10 nucleotides agree with TRBD2. The specimen was CD4+ T cells from blood, cultured in vitro, collected about 7 months after SARS-CoV-2 vaccination. Written as DNA, the CDR3 is TGTGCCAGCAGCTTATCCCTCCTAGCGGGAGTAGTCGATACGCAGTATTTT. Translation: CASSLSLLAGVVDTQYF.